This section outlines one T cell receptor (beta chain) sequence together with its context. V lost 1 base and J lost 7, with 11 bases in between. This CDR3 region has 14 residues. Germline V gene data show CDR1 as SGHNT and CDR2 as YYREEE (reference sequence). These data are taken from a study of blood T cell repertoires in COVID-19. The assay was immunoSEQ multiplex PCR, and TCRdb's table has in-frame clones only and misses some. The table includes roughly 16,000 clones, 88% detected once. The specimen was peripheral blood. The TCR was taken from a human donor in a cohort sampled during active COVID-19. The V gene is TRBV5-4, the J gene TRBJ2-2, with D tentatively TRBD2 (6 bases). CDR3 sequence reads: CASSLRLEGGELFF. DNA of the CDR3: TGTGCCAGCAGCTTGAGACTAGAGGGCGGGGAGCTGTTTTTT.